This TCR beta chain was captured by sequencing in a study of PD-1 blockade in mismatch repair-deficient tumors. With regard to this clone: Its antigen remains unknown.

V trimming: 6 bases; J trimming: 7 bases; junction bases outside the gene matches: 8. The germline V gene has CDR1 SNHLY and CDR2 FYNNEI. The CDR3 loop spans 14 amino acids. Here immunoSEQ multiplex PCR was the method, and the copy in TCRdb shows in-frame clones only, minus some. The data contain 130,000 or so clones, about 86% of them singletons. Study-wide results and limits: Tumor-resident clones, often undetectable pretreatment in blood, expanded then contracted after pembrolizumab.

TCRs were sequenced from a few patients responding to pembrolizumab. The sequenced sample was peripheral blood, obtained 44 weeks after starting pembrolizumab. The chain joins TRBV2 to TRBJ2-7; 11 nucleotides agree with TRBD2. This clonotype was sampled from an adult with mismatch repair-deficient cancer. CDR3 sequence (DNA): TGTGCCAGCAGAGTTAGACTAGCGGGAAATGAGCAGTACTTC. Its protein product is CASRVRLAGNEQYF.